What follows is one T cell receptor (beta chain) and its context. Mismatch with germline at one junction end may stem from a read error. The sample belongs to a study of blood T cell repertoires in COVID-19. Looking at the study overall: Acute and convalescent COVID-19 specimens originated in the United States, Italy and Spain. Sources were T cells, B-cell-depleted T cells, or PBMCs; the material itself was cDNA or gDNA.

How the authors handled the data: Amplification of reference gene primers was used by the study to estimate nucleated cell counts. Measured with immunoSEQ multiplex PCR; TCRdb has only the in-frame clones, and not every one. V, J and clone size reflect that table, while D and trimming were determined from the DNA. Of about 140,000 clones listed, about 72% were seen once; the top ten hold around 9.9%. This CDR3 has 11 residues. Germline CDR1 and CDR2: DFQATT and SNEGSKA (reference sequence). Material: peripheral blood. The V call is TRBV20-1, the J call TRBJ2-1, with 9 positions matching TRBD2. This TCR came from a man aged 55 to 70 who had recovered from COVID-19. CDR3 coding DNA: TGCAGTGCTAGTAGGGAGCGGGAGGCTCTCTTC. Residues: CSASREREALF.